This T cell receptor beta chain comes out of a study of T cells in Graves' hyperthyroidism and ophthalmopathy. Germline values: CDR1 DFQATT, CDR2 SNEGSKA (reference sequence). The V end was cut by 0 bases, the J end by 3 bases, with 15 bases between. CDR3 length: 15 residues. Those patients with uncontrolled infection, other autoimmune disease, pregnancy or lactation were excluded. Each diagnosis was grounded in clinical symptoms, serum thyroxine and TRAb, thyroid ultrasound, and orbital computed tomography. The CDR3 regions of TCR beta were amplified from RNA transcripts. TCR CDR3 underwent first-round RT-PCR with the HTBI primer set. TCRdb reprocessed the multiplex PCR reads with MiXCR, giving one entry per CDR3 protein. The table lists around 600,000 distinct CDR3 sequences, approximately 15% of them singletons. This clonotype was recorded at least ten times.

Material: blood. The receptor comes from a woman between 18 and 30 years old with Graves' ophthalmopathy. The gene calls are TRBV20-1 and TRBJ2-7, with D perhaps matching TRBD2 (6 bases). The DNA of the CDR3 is TGCAGTGCTAGAGACGGGACTTTACCCGACTACGAGCAGTACTTC. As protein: CSARDGTLPDYEQYF.